This T cell receptor (beta chain) was recorded in a study of blood T cell repertoires in COVID-19. On the study more broadly: Some COVID-19 samples were acute and others convalescent; all came from the United States, Italy and Spain.

In the source study's methods: Reference gene primer amplification in the assay estimated nucleated cell counts. The method was immunoSEQ multiplex PCR; TCRdb's version includes in-frame clones alone and lacks a portion of them. V and J calls and clone size are copied from that table; D and trimming were computed from the DNA. The sample carries 85,000 to 100,000 clones, 75% to 95% recorded once. CDR3 length: 14 residues. The germline V gene has CDR1 SGHVS and CDR2 FQNEAQ. Trimming stripped 8 bases from V and 2 bases from J, with 13 bases between. The sequence was obtained from a man aged 55 to 70 with acute or convalescent COVID-19. The chain is built from TRBV7-8 and TRBJ1-3; no definite D call. Material: peripheral blood. CDR3 sequence (DNA): TGTGCCAGCGCCTTGGAGGCTACTGGAAACACCATATATTTT. Translating it yields CASALEATGNTIYF.